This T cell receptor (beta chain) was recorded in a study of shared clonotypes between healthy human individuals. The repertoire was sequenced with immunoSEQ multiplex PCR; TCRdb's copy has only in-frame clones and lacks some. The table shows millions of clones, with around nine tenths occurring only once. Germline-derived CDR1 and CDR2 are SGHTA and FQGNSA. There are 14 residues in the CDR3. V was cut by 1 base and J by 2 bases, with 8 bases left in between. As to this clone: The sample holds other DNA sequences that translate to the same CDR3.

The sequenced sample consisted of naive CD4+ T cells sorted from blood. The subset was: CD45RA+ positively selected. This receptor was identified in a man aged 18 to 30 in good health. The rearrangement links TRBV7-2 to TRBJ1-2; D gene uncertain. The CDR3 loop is CASSLGGSNYGYTF. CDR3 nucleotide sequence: TGTGCCAGCAGCTTAGGCGGCAGCAACTATGGCTACACCTTC.